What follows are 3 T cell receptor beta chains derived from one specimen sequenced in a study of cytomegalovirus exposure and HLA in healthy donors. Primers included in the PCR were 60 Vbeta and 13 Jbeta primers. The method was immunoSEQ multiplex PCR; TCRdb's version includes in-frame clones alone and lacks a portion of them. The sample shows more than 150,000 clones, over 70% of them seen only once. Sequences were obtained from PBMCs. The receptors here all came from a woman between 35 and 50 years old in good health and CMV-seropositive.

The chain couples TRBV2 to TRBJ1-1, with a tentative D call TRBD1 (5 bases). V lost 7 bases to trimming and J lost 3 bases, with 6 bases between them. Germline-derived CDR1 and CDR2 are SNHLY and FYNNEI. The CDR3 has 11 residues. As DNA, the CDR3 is TGTGCCAGCACAGGGTACACTGAAGCTTTCTTT. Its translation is CASTGYTEAFF.

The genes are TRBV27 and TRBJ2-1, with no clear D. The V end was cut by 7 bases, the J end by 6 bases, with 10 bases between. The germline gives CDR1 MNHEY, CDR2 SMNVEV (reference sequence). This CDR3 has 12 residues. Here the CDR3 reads CASTQDGNEQFF. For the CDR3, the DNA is TGTGCCAGCACTCAGGATGGCAATGAGCAGTTCTTC.

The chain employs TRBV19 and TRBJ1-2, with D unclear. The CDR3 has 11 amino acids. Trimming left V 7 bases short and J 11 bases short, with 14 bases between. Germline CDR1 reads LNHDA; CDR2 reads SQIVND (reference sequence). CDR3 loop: CASKRGGGYTF. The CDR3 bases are TGTGCCAGTAAGCGCGGCGGAGGATACACCTTC.